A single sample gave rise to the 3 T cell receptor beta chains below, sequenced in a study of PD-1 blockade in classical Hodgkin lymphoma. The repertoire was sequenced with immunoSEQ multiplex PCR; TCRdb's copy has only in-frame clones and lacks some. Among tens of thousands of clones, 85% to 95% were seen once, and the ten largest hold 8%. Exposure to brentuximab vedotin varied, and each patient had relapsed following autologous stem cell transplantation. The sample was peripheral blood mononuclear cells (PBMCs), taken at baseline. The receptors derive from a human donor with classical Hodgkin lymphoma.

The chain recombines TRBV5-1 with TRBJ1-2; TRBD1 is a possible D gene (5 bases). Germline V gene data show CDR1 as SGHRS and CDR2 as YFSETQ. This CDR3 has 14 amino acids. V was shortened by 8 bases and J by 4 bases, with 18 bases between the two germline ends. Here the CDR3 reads CASQTGDSFYGYTF. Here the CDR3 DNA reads TGCGCCAGTCAAACGGGAGACAGCTTCTATGGCTACACCTTC.

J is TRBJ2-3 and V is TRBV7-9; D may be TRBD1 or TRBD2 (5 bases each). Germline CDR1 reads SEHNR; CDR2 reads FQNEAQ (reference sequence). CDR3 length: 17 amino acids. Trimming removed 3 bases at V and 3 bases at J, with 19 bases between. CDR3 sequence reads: CASSLRWGFGVTDTQYF. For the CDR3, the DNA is TGTGCCAGCAGCTTGAGATGGGGGTTTGGCGTTACAGATACGCAGTATTTT.

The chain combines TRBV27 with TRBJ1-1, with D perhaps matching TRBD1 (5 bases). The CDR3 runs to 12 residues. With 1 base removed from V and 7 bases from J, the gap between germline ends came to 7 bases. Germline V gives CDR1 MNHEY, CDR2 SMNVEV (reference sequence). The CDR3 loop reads CASSLFGGEAFF. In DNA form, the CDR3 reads TGTGCCAGCAGTTTATTCGGGGGTGAAGCTTTCTTT.